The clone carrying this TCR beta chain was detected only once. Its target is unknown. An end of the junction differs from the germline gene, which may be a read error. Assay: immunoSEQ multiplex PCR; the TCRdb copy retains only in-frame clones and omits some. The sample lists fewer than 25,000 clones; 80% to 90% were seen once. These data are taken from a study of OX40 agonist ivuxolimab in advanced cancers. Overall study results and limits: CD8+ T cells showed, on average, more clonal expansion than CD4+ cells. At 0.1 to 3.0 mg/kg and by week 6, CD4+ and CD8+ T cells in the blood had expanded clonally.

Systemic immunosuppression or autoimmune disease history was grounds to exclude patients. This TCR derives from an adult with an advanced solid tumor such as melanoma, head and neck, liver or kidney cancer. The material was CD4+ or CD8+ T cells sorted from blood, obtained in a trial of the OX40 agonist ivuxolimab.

CDR3 sequence (DNA): TGCAGCGTTGAAGCCCCCCGGACAGGGCCCTTT. Translating it yields CSVEAPRTGPF. J is TRBJ1-1 and V is TRBV29-1; 8 positions agree with TRBD1. The germline gives CDR1 SQVTM, CDR2 ANQGSEA. The CDR3 is 11 residues long.